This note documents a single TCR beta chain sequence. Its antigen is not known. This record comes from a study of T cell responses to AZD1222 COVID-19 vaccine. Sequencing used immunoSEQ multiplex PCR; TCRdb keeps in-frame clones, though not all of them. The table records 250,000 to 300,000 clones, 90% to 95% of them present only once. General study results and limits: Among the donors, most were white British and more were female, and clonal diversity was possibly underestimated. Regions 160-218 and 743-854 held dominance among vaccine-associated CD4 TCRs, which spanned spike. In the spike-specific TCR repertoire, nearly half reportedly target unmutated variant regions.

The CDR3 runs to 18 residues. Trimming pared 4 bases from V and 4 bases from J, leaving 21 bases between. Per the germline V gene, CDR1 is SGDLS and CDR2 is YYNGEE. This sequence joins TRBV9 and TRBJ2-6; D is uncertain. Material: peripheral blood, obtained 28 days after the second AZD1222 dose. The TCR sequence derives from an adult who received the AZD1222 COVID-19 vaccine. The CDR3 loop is CASSPPPQVPLGANVLTF. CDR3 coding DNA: TGTGCCAGCAGCCCCCCCCCGCAGGTCCCCCTCGGGGCCAACGTCCTGACTTTC. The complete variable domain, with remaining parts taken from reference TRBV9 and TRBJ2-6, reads DSGVTQTPKHLITATGQRVTLRCSPRSGDLSVYWYQQSLDQGLQFLIQYYNGEERAKGNILERFSAQQFPDLHSELNLSSLELGDSALYFCASSPPPQVPLGANVLTFGAGSRLTVL.